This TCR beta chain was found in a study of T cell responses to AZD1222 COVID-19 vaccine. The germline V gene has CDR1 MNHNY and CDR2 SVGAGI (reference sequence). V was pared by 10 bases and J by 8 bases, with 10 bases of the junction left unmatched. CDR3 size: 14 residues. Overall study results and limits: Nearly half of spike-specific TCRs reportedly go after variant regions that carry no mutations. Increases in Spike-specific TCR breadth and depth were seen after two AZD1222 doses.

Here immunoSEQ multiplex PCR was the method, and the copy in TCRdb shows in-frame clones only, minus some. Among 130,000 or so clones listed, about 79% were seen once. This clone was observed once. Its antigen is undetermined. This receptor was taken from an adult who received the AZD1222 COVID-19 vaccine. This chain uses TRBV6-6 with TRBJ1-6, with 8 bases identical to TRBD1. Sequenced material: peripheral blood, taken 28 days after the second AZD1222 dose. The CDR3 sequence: CATQGQEYHSPLHF. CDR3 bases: TGTGCCACCCAGGGACAGGAGTACCATTCACCCCTCCACTTT.